This is a list of T cell receptor beta chains from one sample in a study of shared clonotypes between healthy human individuals. Using immunoSEQ multiplex PCR, the repertoire was profiled, and TCRdb retains in-frame clones only, with some absent. The data show some 2.1 million clones, roughly 94% seen once. Source material: naive CD4+ T cells sorted from blood. The receptor set was obtained from a man younger than 35 in good health. CDR3s include the opening cysteine and the closing phenylalanine or tryptophan. Fields, in order: V gene, D gene, J gene, clone size, CDR3 protein, CDR3 DNA. The D gene is left open where the match is weak. The listing skips clone size in some rows; elsewhere it reads once, few, many or a size class.

TRBV27,NA,TRBJ1-5,NA,CASRAVAGNQPQHF,TGTGCCAGCAGGGCCGTGGCGGGGAATCAGCCCCAGCATTTT
TRBV14,NA,TRBJ1-1,NA,CASSRSQGSTEAFF,TGTGCCAGCAGCAGATCCCAGGGGAGCACTGAAGCTTTCTTT
TRBV7-2,NA,TRBJ2-1,NA,CASSLEYGPAFF,TGTGCCAGCAGCTTAGAGTACGGCCCCGCGTTCTTC
TRBV5-8,TRBD1,TRBJ2-6,NA,CASSLAGQASVLTF,TGTGCCAGCAGCTTGGCAGGACAGGCCAGCGTCCTGACTTTC
TRBV10-1,NA,TRBJ2-2,NA,CASSELATGELFF,TGCGCCAGCAGTGAATTGGCCACCGGGGAGCTGTTTTTT
TRBV28,NA,TRBJ1-4,NA,CASSIRGAGTNEKLFF,TGTGCCAGCAGTATCCGGGGTGCGGGGACTAATGAAAAACTGTTTTTT
TRBV5-1,TRBD1,TRBJ2-7,NA,CASSYGTGPQYF,TGCGCCAGCAGCTACGGGACAGGGCCCCAGTACTTC
TRBV25-1,NA,TRBJ2-7,many,CATVAPGAYEQYF,TGTGCCACCGTAGCTCCTGGGGCCTACGAGCAGTACTTC
TRBV15,TRBD1,TRBJ1-4,NA,CATSTGTGVIEKLFF,TGTGCCACCAGCACAGGGACAGGGGTAATTGAAAAACTGTTTTTT
TRBV18,TRBD2,TRBJ2-4,NA,CASRSGSLSKNIQYF,TGTGCCAGCCGGAGCGGGAGTTTGTCCAAAAACATTCAGTACTTC
TRBV2,NA,TRBJ1-6,NA,CASSEALVSAPLHF,TGTGCCAGCAGTGAAGCGTTAGTTAGTGCACCCCTCCACTTT
TRBV20-1,NA,TRBJ1-1,once,CRAPTEAFF,TGCAGGGCCCCCACTGAAGCTTTCTTT
TRBV2,NA,TRBJ2-1,NA,CASRWGPGNEQFF,TGTGCCAGCAGATGGGGGCCGGGAAATGAGCAGTTCTTC
TRBV5-1,NA,TRBJ2-4,NA,CASSLEGRAKNIQYF,TGCGCCAGCAGCTTGGAGGGACGGGCCAAAAACATTCAGTACTTC
TRBV5-6,NA,TRBJ1-4,NA,CASSLRGLGEKLFF,TGTGCCAGCAGCCTGAGGGGGTTAGGGGAAAAACTGTTTTTT
TRBV10-3,TRBD1,TRBJ2-2,NA,CAVRQGTGELFF,TGTGCCGTTCGACAGGGAACCGGGGAGCTGTTTTTT
TRBV19,NA,TRBJ2-7,NA,CASSKRTVDTYEQYF,TGTGCCAGTAGTAAACGGACGGTGGATACCTACGAGCAGTACTTC
TRBV14,NA,TRBJ2-3,NA,CASSQDLRDTQYF,TGTGCCAGCAGCCAAGATCTGCGCGATACGCAGTATTTT
TRBV28,NA,TRBJ2-5,once,CASSLGGGVETQYF,TGTGCCAGCAGTTTAGGGGGCGGAGTTGAGACCCAGTACTTC
TRBV7-2,TRBD1,TRBJ1-5,NA,CASSSGQGINQPQHF,TGTGCCAGCAGCTCTGGACAGGGGATTAACCAGCCCCAGCATTTT
TRBV18,NA,TRBJ1-2,NA,CASSPTDTSWDYGYTF,TGTGCCAGCTCACCAACCGACACGTCCTGGGACTATGGCTACACCTTC
TRBV11-1,TRBD1,TRBJ2-7,NA,CASSLGGQAYEQYF,TGTGCCAGCAGCTTGGGCGGACAGGCCTACGAGCAGTACTTC
TRBV5-4,TRBD1,TRBJ2-7,once,CASSLGRTGARDEQYF,TGTGCCAGCAGCTTGGGCCGGACAGGGGCCCGGGACGAGCAGTACTTC
TRBV5-1,NA,TRBJ1-6,NA,CASNPDGNNSPLHF,TGCGCCAGCAACCCGGACGGAAATAATTCACCCCTCCACTTT
TRBV7-4,TRBD2,TRBJ2-7,once,CASSPRLAGGHPYEQYF,TGTGCCAGCAGCCCCCGACTAGCGGGAGGACATCCCTACGAGCAGTACTTC
TRBV10-3,NA,TRBJ2-4,NA,CAIAQTSLPGDIQYF,TGTGCCATCGCTCAGACTAGCCTACCAGGGGACATTCAGTACTTC
TRBV10-3,NA,TRBJ2-4,NA,CAISESGGQAKNIQYF,TGTGCCATCAGTGAGTCAGGGGGACAAGCCAAAAACATTCAGTACTTC
TRBV7-7,TRBD1,TRBJ2-5,NA,CASSTGQAHGTQYF,TGTGCTAGCAGTACTGGACAGGCCCATGGGACCCAGTACTTC
TRBV28,TRBD2,TRBJ2-1,NA,CASAPGLAYNEQFF,TGTGCCAGCGCCCCGGGACTAGCGTATAATGAGCAGTTCTTC